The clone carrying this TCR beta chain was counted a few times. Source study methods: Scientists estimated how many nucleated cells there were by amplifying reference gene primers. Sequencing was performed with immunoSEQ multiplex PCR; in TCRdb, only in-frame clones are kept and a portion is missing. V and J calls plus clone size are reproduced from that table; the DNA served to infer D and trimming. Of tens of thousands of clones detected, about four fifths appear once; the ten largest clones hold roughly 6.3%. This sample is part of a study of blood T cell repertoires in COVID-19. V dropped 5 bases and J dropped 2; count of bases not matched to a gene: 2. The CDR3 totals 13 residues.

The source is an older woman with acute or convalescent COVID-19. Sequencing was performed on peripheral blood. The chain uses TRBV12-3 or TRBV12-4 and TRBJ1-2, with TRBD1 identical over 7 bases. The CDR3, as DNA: TGTGCCAGCAGTCCGGGACAGAACTATGGCTACACCTTC. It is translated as CASSPGQNYGYTF.